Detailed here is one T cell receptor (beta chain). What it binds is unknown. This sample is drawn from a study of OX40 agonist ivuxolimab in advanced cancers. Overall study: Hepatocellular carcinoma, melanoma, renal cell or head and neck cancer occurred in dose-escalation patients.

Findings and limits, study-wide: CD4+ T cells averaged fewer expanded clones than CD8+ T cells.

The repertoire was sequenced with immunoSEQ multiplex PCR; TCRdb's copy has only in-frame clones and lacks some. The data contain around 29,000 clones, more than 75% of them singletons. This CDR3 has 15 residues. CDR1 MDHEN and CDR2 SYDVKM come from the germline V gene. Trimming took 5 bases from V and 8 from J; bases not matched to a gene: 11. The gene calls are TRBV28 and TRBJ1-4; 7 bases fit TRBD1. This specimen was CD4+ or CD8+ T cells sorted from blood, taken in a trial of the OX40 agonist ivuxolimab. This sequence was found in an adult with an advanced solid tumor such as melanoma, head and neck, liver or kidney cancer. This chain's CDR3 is CASSTQGRRGEKLFF. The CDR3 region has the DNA TGTGCCAGCAGTACACAGGGGCGCCGCGGGGAAAAACTGTTTTTT.